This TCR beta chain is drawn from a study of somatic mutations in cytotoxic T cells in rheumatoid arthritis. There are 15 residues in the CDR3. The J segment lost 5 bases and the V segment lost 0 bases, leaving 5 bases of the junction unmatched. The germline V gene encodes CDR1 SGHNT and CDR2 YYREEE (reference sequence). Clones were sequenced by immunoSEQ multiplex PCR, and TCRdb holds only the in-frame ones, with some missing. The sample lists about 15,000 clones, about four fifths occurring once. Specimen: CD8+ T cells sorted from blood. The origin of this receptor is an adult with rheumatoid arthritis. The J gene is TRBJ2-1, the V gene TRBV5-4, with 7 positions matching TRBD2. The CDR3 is CASSLVAGPNNEQFF. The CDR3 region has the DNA TGTGCCAGCAGCTTGGTAGCGGGCCCAAACAATGAGCAGTTCTTC.